The 22 T cell receptor beta chains below all came from one sample that was sequenced in a study of blood T cell repertoires in COVID-19. Here immunoSEQ multiplex PCR was the method, and the copy in TCRdb shows in-frame clones only, minus some. The sample lists fewer than 250,000 clones, under 90% occurring once. The sample was peripheral blood. The receptors derive from a man aged 45-65 years with acute or convalescent COVID-19.

This rearrangement joins TRBV18 to TRBJ2-3; 8 bases align to TRBD2. Germline CDR1 KGHSH, CDR2 LQKENI. J was trimmed by 1 base and V by 3 bases; bases with no gene match: 6. The length of the CDR3 is 16 residues. The CDR3 DNA sequence: TGTGCCAGCTCACCCCCAGCGGGGGCCGGCACAGATACGCAGTATTTT. It translates to CASSPPAGAGTDTQYF.

V gene TRBV5-4 combines with J gene TRBJ1-1, with 9 bases lining up with TRBD1. The CDR3 length is 16 residues. Looked up from germline, CDR1 is SGHNT and CDR2 is YYREEE (reference sequence). V lost 4 bases to trimming and J lost 1 base; unmatched junction nucleotides: 8. The CDR3 nucleotides are TGTGCCAGCAGCCCTTACAGGGGGCGCGGGAACACTGAAGCTTTCTTT. Amino acids: CASSPYRGRGNTEAFF.

This clone appeared once. The chain combines TRBV18 with TRBJ2-3, with 8 bases fitting TRBD2. Germline V lookup: CDR1 KGHSH, CDR2 LQKENI. The CDR3 covers 16 residues. The V gene end was trimmed by 2 bases and the J gene end by 5 bases; junction bases not matched to a gene: 9. CDR3: CASSPSRGGLGDTQYF. CDR3 nucleotides: TGTGCCAGCTCACCATCCCGGGGGGGCCTTGGAGATACGCAGTATTTT. The full variable domain, rest sourced from reference TRBV18 and TRBJ2-3, is NAGVMQNPRHLVRRRGQEARLRCSPMKGHSHVYWYRQLPEEGLKFMVYLQKENIIDESGMPKERFSAEFPKEGPSILRIQQVVRGDSAAYFCASSPSRGGLGDTQYFGPGTRLTVL.

The chain combines TRBV18 with TRBJ1-2; D unclear. V gave up 6 bases and J gave up 3 bases, with 14 bases separating them. CDR3 length equals 14 residues. Germline V CDR1 and CDR2: KGHSH, LQKENI. Here the CDR3 DNA reads TGTGCCAGCTCTCCGGGAAGGGATCACTATGGCTACACCTTC. This sequence encodes CASSPGRDHYGYTF.

Here the CDR3 reads CASSPQQETQYF. CDR3 bases: TGTGCCAGCAGCCCGCAGCAAGAGACCCAGTACTTC. The chain couples TRBV3-1 (or the pseudogene TRBV3-2) to TRBJ2-5; no reliable D call. Germline CDR1 is LGHDT and CDR2 is YNNKEL (reference sequence). This CDR3 has 12 amino acids. V was trimmed by 4 bases and J by 2 bases, leaving 5 bases between them.

This clone was seen only once. J is TRBJ1-6 and V is TRBV30; D not certain. V lost 2 bases, J lost 4 bases, and 15 bases lay in between. Per germline, CDR1 GTSNPN and CDR2 SVGIG (reference sequence). This CDR3 has 16 amino acids. The CDR3 sequence is CAWSYSPQAYNSPLHF. CDR3 bases: TGTGCCTGGAGTTACTCCCCGCAGGCTTATAATTCACCCCTCCACTTT.

This clone was seen a few times. This rearrangement joins TRBV5-4 to TRBJ1-1; D gene unclear. From germline, CDR1 is SGHNT and CDR2 YYREEE (reference sequence). Trimming left V 3 bases short and J 0 bases short, with 9 bases between. There are 14 residues in the CDR3. The CDR3 protein is CASSSSFMNTEAFF. CDR3 coding DNA: TGTGCCAGCAGCTCTTCCTTTATGAACACTGAAGCTTTCTTT.

This sequence joins TRBV19 and TRBJ1-5; D is possibly TRBD1 (5 bases). CDR1 is LNHDA, CDR2 SQIVND, per germline (reference sequence). The CDR3 totals 12 residues. Trimming removed 7 bases at V and 7 bases at J, with 11 bases between. CDR3 amino acids: CASKGFLQPQHF. Here the CDR3 DNA reads TGTGCCAGTAAGGGGTTCCTCCAGCCCCAGCATTTT.

CDR3 sequence: CASSQSYTPGLAGGWADTQYF. The CDR3 DNA sequence: TGTGCCAGCAGCCAATCCTATACCCCGGGACTAGCGGGGGGATGGGCAGATACGCAGTATTTT. The chain employs TRBV4-2 and TRBJ2-3; 15 bases line up with TRBD2. Losses at the gene ends were 2 bases for V and 4 bases for J; bases not matched to a gene: 16. From germline, CDR1 is LGHNA and CDR2 YNFKEQ. There are 21 residues in the CDR3.

The chain couples TRBV11-3 to TRBJ2-3, with 7 positions matching TRBD2. The CDR3 covers 14 residues. The V and J ends lost 3 bases and 4 bases, in that order; junction bases with no gene match: 4. Germline assignment: CDR1 SGHNT and CDR2 YENEEA. The CDR3 loop is CASSLGTIPDTQYF. The CDR3 DNA follows: TGTGCCAGCAGCTTGGGGACTATCCCAGATACGCAGTATTTT.

The CDR3 sequence: CASSLGGSGVNEQFF. CDR3 sequence (DNA): TGCGCCAGCAGCTTGGGCGGTAGCGGGGTAAATGAGCAGTTCTTC. J is TRBJ2-1 and V is TRBV5-1; 8 nucleotides agree with TRBD2. Trimming cost V 0 bases and J 7 bases; bases outside gene matches: 6. This CDR3 contains 15 residues. Germline loops: CDR1 SGHRS, CDR2 YFSETQ.

CDR3 residues: CASSRRVSTDTQYF. CDR3 sequence (DNA): TGCGCCAGCAGCCGCAGGGTGTCCACAGATACGCAGTATTTT. The chain recombines TRBV5-1 with TRBJ2-3; D might be TRBD1 (5 bases). The CDR3 covers 14 residues. V dropped 4 bases and J dropped 2 bases, with 11 bases sitting between them. Germline V lookup: CDR1 SGHRS, CDR2 YFSETQ. Filled out from reference TRBV5-1 and TRBJ2-3, the complete variable domain reads KAGVTQTPRYLIKTRGQQVTLSCSPISGHRSVSWYQQTPGQGLQFLFEYFSETQRNKGNFPGRFSGRQFSNSRSEMNVSTLELGDSALYLCASSRRVSTDTQYFGPGTRLTVL.

The chain has TRBV13 and TRBJ2-1, with 8 positions matching TRBD2. The CDR3 is 14 residues long. Per the germline V gene, CDR1 is PRHDT and CDR2 is FYEKMQ (reference sequence). Trimming cost V 3 bases and J 5 bases; bases outside gene matches: 3. The CDR3 protein is CASSLRGAHNEQFF. The CDR3 nucleotides read TGTGCCAGCAGCTTGCGGGGGGCCCACAATGAGCAGTTCTTC. Combining the CDR3 with reference TRBV13 and TRBJ2-1 gives the whole variable domain AAGVIQSPRHLIKEKRETATLKCYPIPRHDTVYWYQQGPGQDPQFLISFYEKMQSDKGSIPDRFSAQQFSDYHSELNMSSLELGDSALYFCASSLRGAHNEQFFGPGTRLTVL.

This CDR3 reads CASSEAGGSEQYF. CDR3 DNA sequence: TGTGCCAGCAGTGAAGCGGGGGGATCCGAGCAGTACTTC. J is TRBJ2-7 and V is TRBV6-1, with a weak D call TRBD2 (6 bases). The length of the CDR3 is 13 residues. V shed 0 bases and J shed 6 bases, with 9 bases lying between them. Germline loops: CDR1 MNHNS, CDR2 SASEGT.

The genes are TRBV4-1 and TRBJ2-1; TRBD1 is a possible D gene (6 bases). The V end was cut by 2 bases, the J end by 0 bases, with 14 bases between. Germline V lookup: CDR1 MGHRA, CDR2 YSYEKL. The CDR3 length is 17 residues. This CDR3 is CASSQTGTRSSYNEQFF. CDR3 bases: TGCGCCAGCAGCCAAACCGGGACAAGGAGCTCCTACAATGAGCAGTTCTTC.

This rearrangement joins TRBV11-2 to TRBJ1-2, with D perhaps TRBD1 (6 bases). Germline V lookup: CDR1 SGHAT, CDR2 FQNNGV. Trimming left V 2 bases short and J 4 bases short, with 20 bases between. This CDR3 has 17 amino acids. DNA for the CDR3: TGTGCCAGCAGCTTATTCCGGATTGGCAGGGGCCCCTATGGCTACACCTTC. As protein: CASSLFRIGRGPYGYTF.

In this sample, this clone turned up once. The chain is built from TRBV12-5 and TRBJ2-1, with 12 bases fitting TRBD2. This CDR3 is 16 amino acids long. Losses at the gene ends were 6 bases for V and 6 bases for J; bases not matched to a gene: 9. Per germline, CDR1 LGHNT and CDR2 FRNRAP. The CDR3 sequence: CASGPGLAGTFNEQFF. The CDR3 DNA sequence: TGTGCTAGTGGACCCGGACTAGCGGGAACCTTCAATGAGCAGTTCTTC.

This sequence joins TRBV5-4 and TRBJ1-3; TRBD1 matches at 8 bases. This CDR3 spans 15 amino acids. CDR1 SGHNT and CDR2 YYREEE come from the germline V gene (reference sequence). V shed 4 bases and J 0 bases; nucleotides not matched to a gene: 3. The CDR3 sequence: CASSQGQASGNTIYF. The CDR3 region has the DNA TGTGCCAGCAGCCAGGGACAGGCCTCTGGAAACACCATATATTTT.

The J gene is TRBJ1-2, the V gene TRBV2; no definite D call. Trimming pared 1 base from V and 4 bases from J, leaving 10 bases between. Germline V gives CDR1 SNHLY, CDR2 FYNNEI. The CDR3 spans 14 residues. In DNA form, the CDR3 reads TGTGCCAGCAGTGAAGTGGCAGCAGGCTATGGCTACACCTTC. The encoded protein is CASSEVAAGYGYTF.

The rearrangement uses TRBV27 and TRBJ1-4, with 8 bases identical to TRBD1. CDR3 size: 18 residues. CDR1 is MNHEY, CDR2 SMNVEV, per germline (reference sequence). V dropped 0 bases and J dropped 6; count of bases not matched to a gene: 12. CDR3 DNA: TGTGCCAGCAGTTTATCGATAAGGTCGGGACAGGATGATGAAAAACTGTTTTTT. Encoded protein: CASSLSIRSGQDDEKLFF.

The J gene is TRBJ1-4, the V gene TRBV5-1, with 7 nucleotides matching TRBD1. The CDR3 length is 17 residues. The V gene's germline CDR1 is SGHRS and CDR2 YFSETQ. Trimming cost V 4 bases and J 4 bases; bases outside gene matches: 13. DNA of the CDR3: TGCGCCAGCAGCGGGGACAGTGCCTCAGTAGGTAATGAAAAACTGTTTTTT. Residues: CASSGDSASVGNEKLFF.

The CDR3 nucleotides are TGCAGCGTGAGGGACATCTCTGGAAACACCATATATTTT. Protein: CSVRDISGNTIYF. J is TRBJ1-3 and V is TRBV29-1; weak D call: TRBD1 (6 bases). Germline V CDR1 and CDR2: SQVTM, ANQGSEA. V was clipped by 6 bases and J by 0 bases, with 9 bases between them. CDR3 length: 13 amino acids.